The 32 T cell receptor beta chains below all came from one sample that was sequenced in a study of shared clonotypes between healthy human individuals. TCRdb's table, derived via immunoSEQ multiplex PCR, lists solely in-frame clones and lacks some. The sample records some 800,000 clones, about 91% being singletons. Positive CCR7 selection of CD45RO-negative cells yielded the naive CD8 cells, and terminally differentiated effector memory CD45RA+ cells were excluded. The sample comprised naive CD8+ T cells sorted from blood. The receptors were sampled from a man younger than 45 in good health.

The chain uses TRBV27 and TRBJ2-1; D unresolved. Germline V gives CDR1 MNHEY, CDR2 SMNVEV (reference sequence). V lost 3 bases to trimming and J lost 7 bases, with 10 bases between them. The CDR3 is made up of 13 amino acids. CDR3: CASSFLGFNEQFF. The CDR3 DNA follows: TGTGCCAGCAGTTTCTTGGGCTTTAATGAGCAGTTCTTC.

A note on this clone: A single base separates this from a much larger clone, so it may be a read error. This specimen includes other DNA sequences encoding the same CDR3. In DNA form, the CDR3 reads TGTGCCAGCAGTGGGAGCTACGAGCAGTACTTC. Translated: CASSGSYEQYF. The chain is built from TRBV2 and TRBJ2-7; D call uncertain. CDR1 and CDR2 (germline): SNHLY, FYNNEI. V was shortened by 4 bases and J by 3 bases, with 4 bases between the two germline ends. The CDR3 covers 11 residues.

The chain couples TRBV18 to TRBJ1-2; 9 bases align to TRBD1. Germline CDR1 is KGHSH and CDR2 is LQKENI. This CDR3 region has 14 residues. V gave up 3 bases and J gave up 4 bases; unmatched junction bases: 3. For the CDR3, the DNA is TGTGCCAGCTCACCCGACAGGGGGGCCTATGGCTACACCTTC. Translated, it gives CASSPDRGAYGYTF.

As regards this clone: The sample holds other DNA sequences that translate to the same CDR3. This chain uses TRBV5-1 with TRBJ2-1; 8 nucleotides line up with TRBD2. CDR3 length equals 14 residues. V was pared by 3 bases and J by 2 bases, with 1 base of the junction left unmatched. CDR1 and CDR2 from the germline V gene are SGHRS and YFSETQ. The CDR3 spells CASSSSGPYNEQFF. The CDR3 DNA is TGCGCCAGCAGCTCTAGCGGGCCCTACAATGAGCAGTTCTTC.

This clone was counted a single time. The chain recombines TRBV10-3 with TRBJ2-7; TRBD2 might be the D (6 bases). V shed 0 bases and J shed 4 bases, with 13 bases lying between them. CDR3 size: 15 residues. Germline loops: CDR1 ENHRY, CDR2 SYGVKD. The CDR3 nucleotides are TGTGCCATCAGTGAGTCTACGGGAGTGTCTTACGAGCAGTACTTC. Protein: CAISESTGVSYEQYF.

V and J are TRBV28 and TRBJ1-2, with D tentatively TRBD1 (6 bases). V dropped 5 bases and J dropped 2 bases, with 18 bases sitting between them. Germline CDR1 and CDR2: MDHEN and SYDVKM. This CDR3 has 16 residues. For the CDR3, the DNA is TGTGCCAGCAGTACCCCGAGGGGGGAGCTAAACTATGGCTACACCTTC. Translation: CASSTPRGELNYGYTF.

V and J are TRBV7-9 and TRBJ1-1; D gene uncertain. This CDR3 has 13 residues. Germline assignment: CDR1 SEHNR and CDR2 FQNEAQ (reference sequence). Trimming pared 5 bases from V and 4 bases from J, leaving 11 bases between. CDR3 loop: CASSPLGGTEAFF. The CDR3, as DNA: TGTGCCAGCAGCCCCCTGGGAGGCACTGAAGCTTTCTTT.

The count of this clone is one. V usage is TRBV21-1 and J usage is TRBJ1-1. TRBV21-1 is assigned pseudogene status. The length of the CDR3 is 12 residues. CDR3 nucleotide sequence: TGTGCCAGCAGCGGAGAGAACACTGAAGCTTTCTTT. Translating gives CASSGENTEAFF.

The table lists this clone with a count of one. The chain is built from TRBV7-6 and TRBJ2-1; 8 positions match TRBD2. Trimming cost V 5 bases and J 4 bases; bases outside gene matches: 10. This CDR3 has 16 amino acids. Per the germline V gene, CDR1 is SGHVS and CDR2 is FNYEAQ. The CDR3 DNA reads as TGTGCCAGCAGCCCGAGTAGCGGGAACAATTACAATGAGCAGTTCTTC. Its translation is CASSPSSGNNYNEQFF.

Here the CDR3 reads CASSLDSYTEAFF. As DNA, the CDR3 is TGTGCCAGCAGCTTGGACAGCTACACTGAAGCTTTCTTT. The chain joins TRBV7-9 to TRBJ1-1; TRBD1 is a possible D gene (6 bases). Trimming left V 3 bases short and J 3 bases short, with 8 bases between. Germline assignment: CDR1 SEHNR and CDR2 FQNEAQ (reference sequence). The CDR3 is made up of 13 amino acids.

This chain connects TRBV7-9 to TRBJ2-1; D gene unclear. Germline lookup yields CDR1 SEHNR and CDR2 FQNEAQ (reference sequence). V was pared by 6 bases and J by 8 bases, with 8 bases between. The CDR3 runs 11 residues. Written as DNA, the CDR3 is TGTGCCAGCAGGGGGTCCGATGAGCAGTTCTTC. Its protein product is CASRGSDEQFF.

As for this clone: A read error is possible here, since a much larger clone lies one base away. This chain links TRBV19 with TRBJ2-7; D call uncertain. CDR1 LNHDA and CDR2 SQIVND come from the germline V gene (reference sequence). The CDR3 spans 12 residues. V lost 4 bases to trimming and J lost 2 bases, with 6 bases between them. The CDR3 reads CASSTDAYEQYF. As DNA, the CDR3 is TGTGCCAGTAGTACCGACGCCTACGAGCAGTACTTC. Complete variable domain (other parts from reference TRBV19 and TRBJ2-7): DGGITQSPKYLFRKEGQNVTLSCEQNLNHDAMYWYRQDPGQGLRLIYYSQIVNDFQKGDIAEGYSVSREKKESFPLTVTSAQKNPTAFYLCASSTDAYEQYFGPGTRLTVT.

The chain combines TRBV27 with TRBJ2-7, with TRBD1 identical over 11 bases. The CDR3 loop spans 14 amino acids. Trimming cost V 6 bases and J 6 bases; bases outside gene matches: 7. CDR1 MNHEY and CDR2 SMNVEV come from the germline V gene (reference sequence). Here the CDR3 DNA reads TGTGCCAGCAGCTATGGACAGGGGGCTGGCGAGCAGTACTTC. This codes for CASSYGQGAGEQYF.

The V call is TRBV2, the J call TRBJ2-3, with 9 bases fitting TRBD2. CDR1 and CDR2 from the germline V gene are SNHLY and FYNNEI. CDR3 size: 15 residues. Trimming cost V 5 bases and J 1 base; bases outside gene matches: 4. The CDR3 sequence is CASSPWTSGTDTQYF. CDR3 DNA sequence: TGTGCCAGCAGTCCGTGGACTAGCGGCACAGATACGCAGTATTTT.

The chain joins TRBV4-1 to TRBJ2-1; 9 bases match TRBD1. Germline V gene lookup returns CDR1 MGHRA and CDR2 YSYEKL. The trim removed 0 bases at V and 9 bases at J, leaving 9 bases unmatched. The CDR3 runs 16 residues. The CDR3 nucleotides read TGCGCCAGCAGCCAAGAAGGGACAGGGACTTTCCGTGAGCAGTTCTTC. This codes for CASSQEGTGTFREQFF.

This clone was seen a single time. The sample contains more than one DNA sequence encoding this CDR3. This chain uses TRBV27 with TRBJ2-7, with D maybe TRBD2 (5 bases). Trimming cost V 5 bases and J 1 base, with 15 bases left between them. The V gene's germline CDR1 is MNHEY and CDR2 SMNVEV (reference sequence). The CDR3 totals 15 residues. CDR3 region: CASSPAGGPSYEQYF. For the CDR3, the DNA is TGTGCCAGCAGTCCGGCGGGTGGTCCTTCCTACGAGCAGTACTTC.

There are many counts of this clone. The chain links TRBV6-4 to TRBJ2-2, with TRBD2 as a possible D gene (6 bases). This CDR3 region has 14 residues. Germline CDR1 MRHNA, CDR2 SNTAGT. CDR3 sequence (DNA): TGTGCAGCAGGGTCCGGGAGTGGGACCGGGGAGCTGTTTTTT. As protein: CAAGSGSGTGELFF.

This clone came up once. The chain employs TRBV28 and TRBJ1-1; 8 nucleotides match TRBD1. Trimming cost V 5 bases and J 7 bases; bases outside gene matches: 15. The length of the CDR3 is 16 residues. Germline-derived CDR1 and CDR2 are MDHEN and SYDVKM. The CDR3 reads CASSKGQGSWEDEAFF. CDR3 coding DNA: TGTGCCAGCAGTAAAGGACAGGGAAGTTGGGAGGATGAAGCTTTCTTT.

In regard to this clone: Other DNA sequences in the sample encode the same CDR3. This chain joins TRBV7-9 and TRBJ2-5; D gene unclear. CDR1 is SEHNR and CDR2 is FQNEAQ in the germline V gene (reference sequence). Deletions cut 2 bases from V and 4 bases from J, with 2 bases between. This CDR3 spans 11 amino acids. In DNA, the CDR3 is TGTGCCAGCAGCTTATCAGAGACCCAGTACTTC. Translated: CASSLSETQYF.

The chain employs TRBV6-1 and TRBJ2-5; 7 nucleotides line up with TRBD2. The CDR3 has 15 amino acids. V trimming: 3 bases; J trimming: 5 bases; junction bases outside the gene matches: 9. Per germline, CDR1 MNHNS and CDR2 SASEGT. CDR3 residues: CASSEWGGTEETQYF. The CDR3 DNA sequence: TGTGCCAGCAGTGAGTGGGGGGGTACTGAGGAGACCCAGTACTTC.

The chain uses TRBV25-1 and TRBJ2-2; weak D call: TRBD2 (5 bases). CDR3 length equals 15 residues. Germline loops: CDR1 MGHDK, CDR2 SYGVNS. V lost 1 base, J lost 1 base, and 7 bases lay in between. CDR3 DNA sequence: TGTGCCAGCAGTGAATGGGCGGGGAACACCGGGGAGCTGTTTTTT. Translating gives CASSEWAGNTGELFF.

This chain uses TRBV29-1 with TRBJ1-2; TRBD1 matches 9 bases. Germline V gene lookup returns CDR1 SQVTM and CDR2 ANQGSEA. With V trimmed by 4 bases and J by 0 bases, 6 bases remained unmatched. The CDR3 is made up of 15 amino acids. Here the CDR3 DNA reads TGCAGCGTTGGGACAGGGGAGTTTGCTAACTATGGCTACACCTTC. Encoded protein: CSVGTGEFANYGYTF. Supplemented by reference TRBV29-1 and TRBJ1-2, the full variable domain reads SAVISQKPSRDICQRGTSLTIQCQVDSQVTMMFWYRQQPGQSLTLIATANQGSEATYESGFVIDKFPISRPNLTFSTLTVSNMSPEDSSIYLCSVGTGEFANYGYTFGSGTRLTVV.

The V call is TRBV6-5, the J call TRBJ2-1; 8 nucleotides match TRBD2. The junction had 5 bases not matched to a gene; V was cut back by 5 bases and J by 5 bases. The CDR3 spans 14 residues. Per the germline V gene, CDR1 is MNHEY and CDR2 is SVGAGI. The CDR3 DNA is TGTGCCAGCAGTCTACTACTAGCGGACAATGAGCAGTTCTTC. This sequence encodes CASSLLLADNEQFF.

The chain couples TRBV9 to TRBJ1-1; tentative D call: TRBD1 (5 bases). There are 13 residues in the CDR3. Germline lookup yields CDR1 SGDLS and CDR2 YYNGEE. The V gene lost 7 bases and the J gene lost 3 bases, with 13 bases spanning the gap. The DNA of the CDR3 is TGTGCCAGCGGTCGAATCAGGGACACTGAAGCTTTCTTT. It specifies CASGRIRDTEAFF.

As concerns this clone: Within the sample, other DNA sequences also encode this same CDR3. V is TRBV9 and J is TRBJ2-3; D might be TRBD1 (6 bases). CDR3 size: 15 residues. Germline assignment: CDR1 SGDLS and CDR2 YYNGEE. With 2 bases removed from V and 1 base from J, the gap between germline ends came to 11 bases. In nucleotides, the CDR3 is TGTGCCAGCAGCGTTTGGGGGCGCGGCACAGATACGCAGTATTTT. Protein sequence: CASSVWGRGTDTQYF.

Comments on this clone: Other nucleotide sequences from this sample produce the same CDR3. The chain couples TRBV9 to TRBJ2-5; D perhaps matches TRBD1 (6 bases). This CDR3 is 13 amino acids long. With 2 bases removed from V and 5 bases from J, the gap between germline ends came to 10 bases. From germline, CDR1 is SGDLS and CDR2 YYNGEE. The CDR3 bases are TGTGCCAGCAGCGTTTCAGGGGTTGAGACCCAGTACTTC. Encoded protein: CASSVSGVETQYF.

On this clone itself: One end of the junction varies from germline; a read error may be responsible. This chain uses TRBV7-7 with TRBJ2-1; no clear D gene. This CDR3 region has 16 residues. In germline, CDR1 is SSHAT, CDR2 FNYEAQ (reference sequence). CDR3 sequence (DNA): TGTGCTAGCAGCGCATTGCATAGGAGCCAGGACAATGAGCAGTTCTTC. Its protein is CASSALHRSQDNEQFF.

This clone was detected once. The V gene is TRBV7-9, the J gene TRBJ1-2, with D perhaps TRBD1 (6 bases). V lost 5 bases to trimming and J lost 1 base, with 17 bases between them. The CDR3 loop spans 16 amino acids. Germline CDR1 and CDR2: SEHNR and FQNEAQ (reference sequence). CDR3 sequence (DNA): TGTGCCAGCAGCCCCTGGACAGTCGGCGTTAACTATGGCTACACCTTC. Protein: CASSPWTVGVNYGYTF.

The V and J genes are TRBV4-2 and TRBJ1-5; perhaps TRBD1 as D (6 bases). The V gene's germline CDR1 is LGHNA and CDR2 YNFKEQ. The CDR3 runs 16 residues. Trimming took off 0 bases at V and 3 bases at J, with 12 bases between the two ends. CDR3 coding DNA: TGTGCCAGCAGCCAAGATAGGGGGAGACCCAATCAGCCCCAGCATTTT. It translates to CASSQDRGRPNQPQHF.

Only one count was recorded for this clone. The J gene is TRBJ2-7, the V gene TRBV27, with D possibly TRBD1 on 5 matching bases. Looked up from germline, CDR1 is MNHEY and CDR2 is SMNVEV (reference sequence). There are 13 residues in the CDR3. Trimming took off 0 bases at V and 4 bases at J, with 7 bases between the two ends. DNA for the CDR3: TGTGCCAGCAGTTTATCCCAGGGATACGAGCAGTACTTC. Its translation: CASSLSQGYEQYF.

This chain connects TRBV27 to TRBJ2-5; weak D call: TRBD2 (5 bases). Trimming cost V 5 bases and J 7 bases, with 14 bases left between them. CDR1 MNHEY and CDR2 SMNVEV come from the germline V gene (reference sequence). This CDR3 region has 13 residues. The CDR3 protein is CASSRIRELTQYF. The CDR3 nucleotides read TGTGCCAGCAGTCGCATCCGGGAACTGACCCAGTACTTC.

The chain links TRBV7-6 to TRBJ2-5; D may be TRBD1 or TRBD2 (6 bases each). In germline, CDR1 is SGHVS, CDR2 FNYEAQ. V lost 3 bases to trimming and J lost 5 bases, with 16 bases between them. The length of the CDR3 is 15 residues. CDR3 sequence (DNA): TGTGCCAGCAGCTTGGGGGCGGGGCGAGGCGAGACCCAGTACTTC. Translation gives CASSLGAGRGETQYF.